This T cell receptor beta chain originates from a study of shared T cell receptors in the human thymus. Clones were sequenced by immunoSEQ multiplex PCR, and TCRdb holds only the in-frame ones, with some missing. The table records some 660,000 clones, around 87% of them present only once. The same sample was also used in a study of human thymus T cells. Turning to that study: During corrective heart surgery, resections were taken, and the thymus tissue came from them. Blood and thymic repertoires both appeared biased in V and J gene usage. Related reports documented highly overlapping thymic repertoires among unrelated individuals.

Specimen: thymocytes. This sequence was found in a boy less than two years old with a congenital heart defect.

As DNA, the CDR3 is TGTGCCAGCAGCTTAAAACAGGGTCTGAAGCGTGAAAAACTGTTTTTT. Translation gives CASSLKQGLKREKLFF. The chain is built from TRBV5-6 and TRBJ1-4; possible D gene TRBD1, 6 bases. Germline CDR1 reads SGHDT; CDR2 reads YYEEEE. V lost 2 bases and J 7 bases, leaving 18 bases between the germline ends. The CDR3 is made up of 16 amino acids.